This TCR beta chain was recovered during a study of beta chain features in type 1 diabetes. Broader study findings: Moderate yet significant TCRB CDR3 shortening was seen in Type 1 diabetes patients in all four CD4+ subsets. Here, the possible influence of HLA type (on TCRB rearrangement) remained unresolved.

Sequenced material consisted of expressed TCRB transcripts (all of the isolated RNA was reverse transcribed). The table came from immunoSEQ multiplex PCR; TCRdb's copy has only in-frame clones and leaves some out. The sample consists of roughly 140,000 clones, around a tenth of them appearing once. About this clone itself: Its antigen is unidentified.

Germline CDR1 SGHRS, CDR2 YFSETQ. The ends lost 8 bases at V and 9 bases at J; junction bases unmatched: 3. The CDR3 sequence is 10 residues long. The chain employs TRBV5-1 and TRBJ1-2; the match to TRBD1 covers 8 bases. The material sequenced was central memory CD4+ T cells from blood. The source of this sequence is a man aged 25-45 years with type 1 diabetes. The CDR3 bases are TGCGCCAGGGGGACAGGTTGCTACACCTTC. Amino acid sequence: CARGTGCYTF.